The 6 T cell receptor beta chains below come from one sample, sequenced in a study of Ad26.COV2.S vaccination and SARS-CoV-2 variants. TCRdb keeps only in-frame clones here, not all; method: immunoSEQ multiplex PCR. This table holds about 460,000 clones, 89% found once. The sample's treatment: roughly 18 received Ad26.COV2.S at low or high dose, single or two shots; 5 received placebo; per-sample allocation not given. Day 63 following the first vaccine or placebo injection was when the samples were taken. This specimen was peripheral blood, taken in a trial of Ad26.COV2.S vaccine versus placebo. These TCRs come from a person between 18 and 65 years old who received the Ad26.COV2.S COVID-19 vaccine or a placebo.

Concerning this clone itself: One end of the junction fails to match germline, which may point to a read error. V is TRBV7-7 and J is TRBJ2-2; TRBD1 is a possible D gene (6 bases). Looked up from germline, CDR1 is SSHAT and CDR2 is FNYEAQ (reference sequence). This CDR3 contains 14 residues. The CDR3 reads CASSPNRATGELFF. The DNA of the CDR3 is TGTGCTAGCAGCCCAAACAGGGCCACCGGGGAGCTGTTTTTT.

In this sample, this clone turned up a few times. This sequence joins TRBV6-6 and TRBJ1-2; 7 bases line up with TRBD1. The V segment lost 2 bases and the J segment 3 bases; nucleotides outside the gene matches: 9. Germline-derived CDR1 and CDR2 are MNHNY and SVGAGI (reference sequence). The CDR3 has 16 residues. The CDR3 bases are TGTGCCAGCAGTTACCCCGCAGGGGGAGCGCACTATGGCTACACCTTC. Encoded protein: CASSYPAGGAHYGYTF.

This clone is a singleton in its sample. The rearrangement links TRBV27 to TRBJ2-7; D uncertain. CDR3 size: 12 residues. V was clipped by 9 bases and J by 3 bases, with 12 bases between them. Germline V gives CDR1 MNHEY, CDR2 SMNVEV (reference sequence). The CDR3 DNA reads TGTGCCAGTTCTCGGCCCGGCTACGAGCAGTACTTC. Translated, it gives CASSRPGYEQYF.

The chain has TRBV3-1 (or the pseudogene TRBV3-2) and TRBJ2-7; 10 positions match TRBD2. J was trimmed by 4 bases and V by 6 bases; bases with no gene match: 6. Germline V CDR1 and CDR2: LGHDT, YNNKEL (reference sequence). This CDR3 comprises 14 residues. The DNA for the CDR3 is TGTGCCAGCAGTAAAGCGGGAGGGCCGTACGAGCAGTACTTC. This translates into CASSKAGGPYEQYF.

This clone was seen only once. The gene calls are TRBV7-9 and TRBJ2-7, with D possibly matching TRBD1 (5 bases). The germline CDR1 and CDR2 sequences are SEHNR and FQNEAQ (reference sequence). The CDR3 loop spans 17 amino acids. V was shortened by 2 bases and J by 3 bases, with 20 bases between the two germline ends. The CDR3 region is CASSLPRVGQKDYEQYF. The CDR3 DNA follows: TGTGCCAGCAGCTTACCCAGGGTCGGCCAGAAAGACTACGAGCAGTACTTC.

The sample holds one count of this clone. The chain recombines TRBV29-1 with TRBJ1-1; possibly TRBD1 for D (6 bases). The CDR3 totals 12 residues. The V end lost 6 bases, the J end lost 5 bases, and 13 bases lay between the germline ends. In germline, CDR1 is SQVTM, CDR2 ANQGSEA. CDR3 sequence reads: CSVRDTGTEAFF. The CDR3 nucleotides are TGCAGCGTCCGGGACACGGGAACTGAAGCTTTCTTT. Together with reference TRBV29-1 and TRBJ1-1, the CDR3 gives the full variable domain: SAVISQKPSRDICQRGTSLTIQCQVDSQVTMMFWYRQQPGQSLTLIATANQGSEATYESGFVIDKFPISRPNLTFSTLTVSNMSPEDSSIYLCSVRDTGTEAFFGQGTRLTVV.